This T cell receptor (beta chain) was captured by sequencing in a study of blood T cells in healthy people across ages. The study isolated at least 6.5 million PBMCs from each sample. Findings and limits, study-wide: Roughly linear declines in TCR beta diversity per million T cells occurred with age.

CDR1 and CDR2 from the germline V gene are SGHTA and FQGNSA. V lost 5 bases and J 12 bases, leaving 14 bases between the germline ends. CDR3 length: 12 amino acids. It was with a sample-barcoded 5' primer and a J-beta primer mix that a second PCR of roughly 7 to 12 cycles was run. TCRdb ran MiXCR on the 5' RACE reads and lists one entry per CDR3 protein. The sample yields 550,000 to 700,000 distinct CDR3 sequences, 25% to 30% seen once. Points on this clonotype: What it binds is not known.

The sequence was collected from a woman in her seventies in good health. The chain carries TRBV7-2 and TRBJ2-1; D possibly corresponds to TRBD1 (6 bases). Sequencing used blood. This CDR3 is CASSLNRAGQFF. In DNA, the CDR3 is TGTGCCAGCAGCCTTAACAGGGCTGGGCAGTTCTTC.